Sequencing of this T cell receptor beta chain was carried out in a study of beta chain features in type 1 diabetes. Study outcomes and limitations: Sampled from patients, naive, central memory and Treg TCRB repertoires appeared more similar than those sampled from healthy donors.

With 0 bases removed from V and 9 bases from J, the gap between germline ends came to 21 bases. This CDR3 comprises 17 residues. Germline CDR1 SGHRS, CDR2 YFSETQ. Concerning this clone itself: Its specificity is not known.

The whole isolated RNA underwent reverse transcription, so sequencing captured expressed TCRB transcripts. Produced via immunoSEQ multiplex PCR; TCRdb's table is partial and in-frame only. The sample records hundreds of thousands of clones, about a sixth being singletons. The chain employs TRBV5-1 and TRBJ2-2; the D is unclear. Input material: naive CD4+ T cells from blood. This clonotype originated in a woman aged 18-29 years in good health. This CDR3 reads CASSLGRAPERFRELFF. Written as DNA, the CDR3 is TGCGCCAGCAGCTTGGGGCGAGCGCCCGAAAGATTCAGGGAGCTGTTTTTT.